The 4 T cell receptor beta chains below were found in one sample sequenced in a study of cytomegalovirus exposure and HLA in healthy donors. Vbeta (60) and Jbeta (13) primers were used in the PCR. Clones were read by immunoSEQ multiplex PCR, and TCRdb kept only the in-frame ones, dropping some. The sample includes 70,000 to 90,000 clones, about 66% seen only once; the top ten take roughly 4.9%. The sequencing input was PBMCs. All receptors derive from a man in his sixties in good health and CMV-seropositive.

The rearrangement links TRBV15 to TRBJ2-3, with D perhaps matching TRBD2 (7 bases). The V end was cut by 3 bases, the J end by 2 bases, with 12 bases between. CDR1 LNHNV and CDR2 YYDKDF come from the germline V gene (reference sequence). This CDR3 is 15 amino acids long. CDR3 bases: TGTGCCACCAGCAGGGGGGGGCAGGCCACAGATACGCAGTATTTT. Its protein is CATSRGGQATDTQYF. Full variable domain (remainder filled in from reference TRBV15 and TRBJ2-3): DAMVIQNPRYQVTQFGKPVTLSCSQTLNHNVMYWYQQKSSQAPKLLFHYYDKDFNNEADTPDNFQSRRPNTSFCFLDIRSPGLGDTAMYLCATSRGGQATDTQYFGPGTRLTVL.

The rearrangement uses TRBV7-2 and TRBJ2-1, with TRBD2 matching over 9 bases. Germline CDR1 reads SGHTA; CDR2 reads FQGNSA. The CDR3 is made up of 15 amino acids. V trimming: 1 base; J trimming: 5 bases; junction bases outside the gene matches: 3. CDR3 loop: CASSLVAGGDNEQFF. In DNA form, the CDR3 reads TGTGCCAGCAGCTTAGTTGCGGGGGGGGACAATGAGCAGTTCTTC.

The chain is built from TRBV27 and TRBJ2-7; D possibly corresponds to TRBD2 (5 bases). Trimming took off 4 bases at V and 0 bases at J, with 16 bases between the two ends. Germline lookup yields CDR1 MNHEY and CDR2 SMNVEV (reference sequence). The CDR3 sequence is 16 residues long. The DNA of the CDR3 is TGTGCCAGCAGTTCCACCCTCATCGGGAACTCCTACGAGCAGTACTTC. Its translation: CASSSTLIGNSYEQYF.

The chain recombines TRBV6-6 with TRBJ1-1; D remains unclear. Germline V gives CDR1 MNHNY, CDR2 SVGAGI (reference sequence). V was shortened by 0 bases and J by 6 bases, with 8 bases between the two germline ends. This CDR3 is 13 amino acids long. The CDR3 here is CASSYSGRAEAFF. The CDR3 nucleotides read TGTGCCAGCAGTTACTCGGGCCGAGCTGAAGCTTTCTTT.